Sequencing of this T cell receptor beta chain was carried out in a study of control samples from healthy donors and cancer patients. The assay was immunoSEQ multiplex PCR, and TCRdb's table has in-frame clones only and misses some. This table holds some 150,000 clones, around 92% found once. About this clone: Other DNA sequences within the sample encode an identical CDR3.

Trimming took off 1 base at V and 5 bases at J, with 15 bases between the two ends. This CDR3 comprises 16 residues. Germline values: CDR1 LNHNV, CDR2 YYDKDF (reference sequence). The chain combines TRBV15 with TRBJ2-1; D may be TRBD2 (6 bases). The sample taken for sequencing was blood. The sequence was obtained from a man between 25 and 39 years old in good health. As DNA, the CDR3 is TGTGCCACCAGCAGAGCCATGGGCGGGGTGGACAATGAGCAGTTCTTC. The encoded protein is CATSRAMGGVDNEQFF.